Listed here are 5 T cell receptor beta chains from one sample, sequenced in a study of T cell responses to AZD1222 COVID-19 vaccine. Profiled with immunoSEQ multiplex PCR; TCRdb holds only in-frame clones, not every one. Found here are tens of thousands of clones, approximately 85% of them singletons; the top ten hold 10%. The sequencing here drew on peripheral blood, taken 28 days after the second AZD1222 dose. These receptors were collected from an adult who received the AZD1222 COVID-19 vaccine.

This clone came up a few times. The chain recombines TRBV7-9 with TRBJ2-7; the match to TRBD2 covers 7 bases. Germline CDR1 SEHNR, CDR2 FQNEAQ (reference sequence). The V gene end was trimmed by 4 bases and the J gene end by 0 bases; junction bases not matched to a gene: 3. CDR3 length equals 14 residues. The CDR3, as DNA: TGTGCCAGCAGCTCTAGCGGAATCTCCTACGAGCAGTACTTC. Translated, it gives CASSSSGISYEQYF. Using reference TRBV7-9 and TRBJ2-7 for the parts outside the CDR3, the full variable domain is DTGVSQNPRHKITKRGQNVTFRCDPISEHNRLYWYRQTLGQGPEFLTYFQNEAQLEKSRLLSDRFSAERPKGSFSTLEIQRTEQGDSAMYLCASSSSGISYEQYFGPGTRLTVT.

The chain couples TRBV6-1 to TRBJ1-2, with D possibly being TRBD1 (6 bases). V shed 1 base and J shed 4 bases, with 13 bases lying between them. CDR1 and CDR2 from the germline V gene are MNHNS and SASEGT. This CDR3 region has 15 residues. The CDR3 DNA sequence: TGTGCCAGCAGTGAAGATTACAGGGAAACCTATGGCTACACCTTC. It is translated as CASSEDYRETYGYTF.

The chain carries TRBV5-1 and TRBJ2-3; 9 bases are a match to TRBD1. V gave up 0 bases and J gave up 5 bases; unmatched junction bases: 10. Germline V gene sequence: CDR1 SGHRS, CDR2 YFSETQ. CDR3 size: 17 residues. The CDR3 coding sequence is TGCGCCAGCAGCTTGGAAAATCCGGGACAGGGTGAAGATACGCAGTATTTT. This translates into CASSLENPGQGEDTQYF.

The chain couples TRBV27 to TRBJ1-2; a weak D match, TRBD1 (5 bases). The V and J ends lost 5 bases and 2 bases respectively, with 9 bases between them. The CDR3 length is 13 residues. Germline-derived CDR1 and CDR2 are MNHEY and SMNVEV (reference sequence). CDR3 region: CASSPGGNYGYTF. The CDR3 DNA follows: TGTGCCAGCAGTCCGGGGGGGAACTATGGCTACACCTTC.

The chain carries TRBV5-1 and TRBJ2-3; D not certain. Germline V CDR1 and CDR2: SGHRS, YFSETQ. CDR3 length: 12 amino acids. The V and J ends lost 4 bases and 1 base respectively, with 4 bases between them. Written as DNA, the CDR3 is TGCGCCAGCAGCCCTGGCACAGATACGCAGTATTTT. This codes for CASSPGTDTQYF.